This T cell receptor beta chain emerged from a study of T-cell memory formation after mild COVID-19. Whole-study results and caveats: That cross-reactive memory joined was suggested by some responding clones appearing in pre-infection memory.

V dropped 8 bases and J dropped 4 bases, with 6 bases sitting between them. This CDR3 spans 11 amino acids. CDR1 and CDR2 (germline): MGHRA, YSYEKL. This clonotype was recorded at least ten times. Its antigen is unknown. TCRdb analysed the 5' RACE reads with MiXCR anew, one entry per CDR3 protein. The sample lists around 250,000 distinct CDR3 sequences, 15% to 20% seen once, with approximately 23% in the top ten. The chain recombines TRBV4-1 with TRBJ2-1, with D possibly being TRBD2 (6 bases). The receptor was derived from a man aged 18 to 35 who had mild COVID-19 (a few samples of this study predate the infection). Cell type and time point are not known. Sequencing was carried out using PBMCs or a T cell subset sorted from them (not recorded which). The chain's CDR3 is CASREYNEQFF. In DNA, the CDR3 is TGCGCCAGCCGGGAGTACAATGAGCAGTTCTTC.